This T cell receptor beta chain was profiled in a study of OX40 agonist ivuxolimab in advanced cancers. Study-level results: Certain nonresponders additionally had low normalized T-cell clonal expansion.

Notes on this clone: Its specificity is not known.

Using immunoSEQ multiplex PCR, the repertoire was profiled, and TCRdb retains in-frame clones only, with some absent. Counted here are 65,000 to 75,000 clones, over 80% occurring once; the ten biggest clones make up around 4%. The material was CD4+ or CD8+ T cells sorted from blood, obtained in a trial of the OX40 agonist ivuxolimab. The source is an adult with an advanced solid tumor such as melanoma, head and neck, liver or kidney cancer.

CDR3 region: CASRALGGSTDTQYF. CDR3 in DNA: TGTGCCAGCAGGGCGCTAGGGGGATCGACAGATACGCAGTATTTT. This chain connects TRBV5-4 to TRBJ2-3; D possibly corresponds to TRBD1 (6 bases). Deletions cut 5 bases from V and 3 bases from J, with 16 bases between. The CDR3 is 15 residues long. The germline V gene encodes CDR1 SGHNT and CDR2 YYREEE (reference sequence).